Included here is one TCR beta chain sequence, with context. What it binds is not known. The sample belongs to a study of graft-versus-host responses after intestinal transplantation. Intraepithelial and lamina propria lymphocytes were freed from processed graft tissue. The V segment lost 4 bases and the J segment 4 bases; nucleotides outside the gene matches: 5. This CDR3 comprises 14 residues. From germline, CDR1 is MNHEY and CDR2 SVGAGI. Sequencing used immunoSEQ multiplex PCR; TCRdb keeps in-frame clones, though not all of them. This table holds roughly 20,000 clones, approximately 72% found once. General study results and limits: Marrow from the recipient contained GvH clones, some of which had appeared first in ileum or blood.

The J gene is TRBJ1-2, the V gene TRBV6-5, with 8 nucleotides matching TRBD1. The sequence was collected from a human patient who received an intestinal transplant, so some T cells may come from the graft donor. The sample here was ileum tissue, taken approximately three weeks after intestinal transplant. CDR3 residues: CASSFYRGGYGYTF. Written as DNA, the CDR3 is TGTGCCAGCAGTTTCTACAGGGGGGGCTATGGCTACACCTTC.